This TCR beta chain was profiled in a study of blood T cell repertoires in COVID-19. Study details: There were acute and convalescent COVID-19 samples, and they came from the United States, Italy and Spain. PBMCs, B-cell-depleted T cells, or T cells provided the cDNA or gDNA that made up the material.

V lost 8 bases and J lost 1, with 15 bases in between. CDR1 and CDR2 from the germline V gene are LGHNA and YSLEER. The CDR3 is 15 amino acids. Original analysis: Reference gene primers were amplified, and this amplification served to estimate nucleated cell counts. The assay was immunoSEQ multiplex PCR, and TCRdb's table has in-frame clones only and misses some. Clonal size and the V and J genes are those of that table, whereas D and trimming came from the DNA. The table shows about 160,000 clones, with less than 85% occurring only once. The chain has TRBV4-3 and TRBJ1-5; D gene unclear. The source is a human donor with acute or convalescent COVID-19. The donor label of this sample is uncertain. Sequences were obtained from peripheral blood. The CDR3 DNA reads as TGCGCCAGCTCTGTAAGCGATAGAAGCAATCAGCCCCAGCATTTT. The encoded protein is CASSVSDRSNQPQHF.